The T cell receptor beta chain under discussion was sequenced for a study of blood T cell repertoires in COVID-19. In the study overall: The United States, Italy and Spain were the sources of the acute and convalescent COVID-19 samples. T cells, B-cell-depleted T cells, or PBMCs supplied cDNA or gDNA.

J gave up 8 bases and V 4 bases, and 11 bases lay outside the gene matches. CDR1 and CDR2 (germline): SGHRS, YFSETQ. This CDR3 spans 14 amino acids. Per the original data handling: Using reference gene primer amplification, nucleated cell counts were estimated. Measured with immunoSEQ multiplex PCR; TCRdb has only the in-frame clones, and not every one. D and trimming come from the DNA, and the V and J calls and clone size come from that table. The sample has around 56,000 clones; around 87% are singletons. The sample comprised peripheral blood. The chain carries TRBV5-1 and TRBJ1-2; 7 bases map to TRBD1. The receptor was isolated from a man in his fifties or sixties with active or convalescent COVID-19. In nucleotides, the CDR3 is TGCGCCAGCAGCCTTGGGACAGCTACTTGGGGCTACACCTTC. Translated: CASSLGTATWGYTF.